This TCR beta chain was captured in a study of blood T cell repertoires in COVID-19. The junction had 7 bases not matched to a gene; V was cut back by 6 bases and J by 5 bases. The CDR3 consists of 15 residues. CDR1 SEHNR and CDR2 FQNEAQ come from the germline V gene (reference sequence). Measured with immunoSEQ multiplex PCR; TCRdb has only the in-frame clones, and not every one. Of roughly 360,000 clones listed, about four fifths are singletons. The sample consisted of PBMCs or T cells enriched from blood (not recorded which). The chain links TRBV7-9 to TRBJ1-2; 12 nucleotides align to TRBD1. The receptor was isolated from a woman aged 50 to 60 who had recovered from COVID-19. The CDR3 loop reads CASSSPGQGAYGYTF. DNA for the CDR3: TGTGCCAGCAGTTCACCGGGACAGGGGGCGTATGGCTACACCTTC.